A selection of T cell receptor beta chains follows, all from one sample in a study of T cells expressing NK-cell markers. TCRdb reprocessed the 5' RACE reads, keeping one entry per CDR3 protein, no DNA. The sample has 120,000 to 150,000 distinct CDR3 sequences. What was sequenced was blood T cells: a sorted CD56 or NKG2C T cell subset, CD4+ or CD8+ T cells, or bulk PBMC T cells (not recorded which). These receptors originate from a man between 18 and 29 years old in good health. Each CDR3 is given with its conserved first and last residue.

j_call: TRBJ2-3; v_call: TRBV11-2; cdr3_aa: CASSLVSPFSADTQYF
j_call: TRBJ1-2; v_call: TRBV27; cdr3_aa: CASSTGLTGTKGYTF
j_call: TRBJ2-5; v_call: TRBV20-1; cdr3_aa: CSARDLSRELETQYF
j_call: TRBJ1-2; v_call: TRBV20-1; cdr3_aa: CSAFAVESTYREGYGYTF
j_call: TRBJ2-3; v_call: TRBV14; cdr3_aa: CASSQDSELVSTDTQYF
j_call: TRBJ1-1; v_call: TRBV6-1; cdr3_aa: CVTKGGALTEAFF
j_call: TRBJ2-1; v_call: TRBV20-1; cdr3_aa: CSADPTGSLSNEQFF
j_call: TRBJ2-5; v_call: TRBV9; cdr3_aa: CASSNRDKETQYF
j_call: TRBJ2-1; v_call: TRBV29-1; cdr3_aa: CSVEGDREQNYEQFF
j_call: TRBJ1-4; v_call: TRBV7-9; cdr3_aa: CASSFSGTLGEKLFF
j_call: TRBJ2-7; v_call: TRBV30; cdr3_aa: CAWSMSQGEYF
j_call: TRBJ2-1; v_call: TRBV9; cdr3_aa: CASSVGKTGDSYNEQFF
j_call: TRBJ2-1; v_call: TRBV10-3; cdr3_aa: CAISANAEQFF
j_call: TRBJ2-1; v_call: TRBV11-2; cdr3_aa: CASTDSVIWNEQFF
j_call: TRBJ2-1; v_call: TRBV2; cdr3_aa: CASRRGQDNEQFF
j_call: TRBJ2-1; v_call: TRBV12-3/TRBV12-4; cdr3_aa: CASSWANEQFF
j_call: TRBJ2-1; v_call: TRBV20-1; cdr3_aa: CSAREVWDEQFF
j_call: TRBJ2-4; v_call: TRBV9; cdr3_aa: CASSEKLGQGRPVSLAKNIQYF
j_call: TRBJ1-5; v_call: TRBV6-5; cdr3_aa: CASSYSSNQPQHF
j_call: TRBJ2-7; v_call: TRBV29-1; cdr3_aa: CSVEDGTESSYEQYF
j_call: TRBJ2-1; v_call: TRBV12-3/TRBV12-4; cdr3_aa: CASSLFGTLHNEQFF
j_call: TRBJ2-6; v_call: TRBV4-3; cdr3_aa: CASSQDSQGAGSNVLTF
j_call: TRBJ2-7; v_call: TRBV6-1; cdr3_aa: CASRPNTGPDIYEQYF
j_call: TRBJ1-1; v_call: TRBV19; cdr3_aa: CASRTGDGDTEAFF
j_call: TRBJ2-1; v_call: TRBV15; cdr3_aa: CATSRTVAEPYNEQFF
j_call: TRBJ1-1; v_call: TRBV4-3; cdr3_aa: CASSQVGPMNTEAFF
j_call: TRBJ2-2; v_call: TRBV10-3; cdr3_aa: CAISEGTGSNTGELFF
j_call: TRBJ1-4; v_call: TRBV14; cdr3_aa: CASSRYSATNEKLFF
j_call: TRBJ2-3; v_call: TRBV6-5; cdr3_aa: CASSYSRSLALITDTQYF
j_call: TRBJ2-1; v_call: TRBV6-5; cdr3_aa: CASSYDLAERYNEQFF
j_call: TRBJ2-3; v_call: TRBV12-3/TRBV12-4; cdr3_aa: CASSSYAGNTDTQYF
j_call: TRBJ2-1; v_call: TRBV7-9; cdr3_aa: CASSLKINEQFF
j_call: TRBJ2-2; v_call: TRBV6-2/TRBV6-3; cdr3_aa: CASSYEREGPGELFF
j_call: TRBJ2-1; v_call: TRBV4-3; cdr3_aa: CASSHLPAVSYNEQFF
j_call: TRBJ2-5; v_call: TRBV7-9; cdr3_aa: CASSFGTRGQETQYF
j_call: TRBJ2-2; v_call: TRBV3-1; cdr3_aa: CASTQRGRVELFF